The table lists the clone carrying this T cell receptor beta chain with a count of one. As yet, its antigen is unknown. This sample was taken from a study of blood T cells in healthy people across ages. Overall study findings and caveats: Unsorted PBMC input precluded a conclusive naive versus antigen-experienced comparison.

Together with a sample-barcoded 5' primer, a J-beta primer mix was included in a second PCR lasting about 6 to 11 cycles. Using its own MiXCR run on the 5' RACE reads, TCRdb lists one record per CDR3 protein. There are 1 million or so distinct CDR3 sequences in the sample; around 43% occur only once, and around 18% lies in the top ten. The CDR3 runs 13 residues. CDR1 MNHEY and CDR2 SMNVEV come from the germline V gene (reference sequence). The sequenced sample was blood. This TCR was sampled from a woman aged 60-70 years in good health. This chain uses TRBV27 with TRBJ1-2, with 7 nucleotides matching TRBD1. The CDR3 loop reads CASPRGVSGGYTF. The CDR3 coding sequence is TGTGCAAGCCCCAGGGGGGTTAGTGGAGGCTACACCTTC.